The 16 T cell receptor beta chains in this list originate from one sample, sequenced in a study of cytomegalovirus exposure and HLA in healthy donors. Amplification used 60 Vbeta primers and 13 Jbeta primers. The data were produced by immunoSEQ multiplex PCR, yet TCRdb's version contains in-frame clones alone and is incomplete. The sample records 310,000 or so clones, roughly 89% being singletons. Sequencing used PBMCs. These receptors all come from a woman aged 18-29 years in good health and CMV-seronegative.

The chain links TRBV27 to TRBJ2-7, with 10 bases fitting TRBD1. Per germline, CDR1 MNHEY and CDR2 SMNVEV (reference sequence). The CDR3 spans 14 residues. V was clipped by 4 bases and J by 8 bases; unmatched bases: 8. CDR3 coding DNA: TGTGCCAGCAGTTCGTACGAGGACAGGGGGAAGCAGTACTTC. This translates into CASSSYEDRGKQYF.

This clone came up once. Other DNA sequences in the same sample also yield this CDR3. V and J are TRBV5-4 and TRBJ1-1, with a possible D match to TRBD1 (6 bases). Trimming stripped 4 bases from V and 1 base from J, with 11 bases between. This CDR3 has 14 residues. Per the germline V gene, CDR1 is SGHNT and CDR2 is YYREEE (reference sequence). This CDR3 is CASSLRQANTEAFF. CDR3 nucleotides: TGTGCCAGCAGCCTCAGACAGGCGAACACTGAAGCTTTCTTT.

The CDR3 DNA sequence: TGTGCCAGCAGCGTAGGGCGGGGAGGGGATCCAGAAGGAGATACGCAGTATTTT. Protein product: CASSVGRGGDPEGDTQYF. The chain uses TRBV9 and TRBJ2-3; 7 nucleotides line up with TRBD2. Germline V gene sequence: CDR1 SGDLS, CDR2 YYNGEE. V gave up 0 bases and J gave up 5 bases; unmatched junction bases: 15. This CDR3 is 18 amino acids long. Variable domain in full (rest from reference TRBV9 and TRBJ2-3): DSGVTQTPKHLITATGQRVTLRCSPRSGDLSVYWYQQSLDQGLQFLIQYYNGEERAKGNILERFSAQQFPDLHSELNLSSLELGDSALYFCASSVGRGGDPEGDTQYFGPGTRLTVL.

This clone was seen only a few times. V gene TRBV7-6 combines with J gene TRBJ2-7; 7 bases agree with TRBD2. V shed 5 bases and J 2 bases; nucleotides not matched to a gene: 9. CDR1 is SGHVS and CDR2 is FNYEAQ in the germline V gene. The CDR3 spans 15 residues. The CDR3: CASSPQYGGAYEQYF. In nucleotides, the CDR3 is TGTGCCAGCAGCCCTCAGTATGGGGGGGCCTACGAGCAGTACTTC.

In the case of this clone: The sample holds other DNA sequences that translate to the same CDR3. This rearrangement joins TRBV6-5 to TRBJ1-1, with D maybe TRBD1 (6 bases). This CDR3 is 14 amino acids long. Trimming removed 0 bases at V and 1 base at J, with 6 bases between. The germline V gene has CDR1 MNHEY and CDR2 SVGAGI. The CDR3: CASSYSGGNTEAFF. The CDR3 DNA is TGTGCCAGCAGTTACTCAGGGGGGAACACTGAAGCTTTCTTT.

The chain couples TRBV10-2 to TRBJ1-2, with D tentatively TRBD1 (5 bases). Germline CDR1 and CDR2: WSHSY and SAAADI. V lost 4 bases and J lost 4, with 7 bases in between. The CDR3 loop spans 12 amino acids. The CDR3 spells CASSADIYGYTF. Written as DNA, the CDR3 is TGCGCCAGCAGTGCGGACATCTATGGCTACACCTTC.

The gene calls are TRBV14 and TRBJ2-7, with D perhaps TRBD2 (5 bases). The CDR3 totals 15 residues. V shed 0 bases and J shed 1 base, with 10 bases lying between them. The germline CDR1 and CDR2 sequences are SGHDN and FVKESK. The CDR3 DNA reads TGTGCCAGCAGCCAAGAGAGCGGACCTTCCTACGAGCAGTACTTC. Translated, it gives CASSQESGPSYEQYF.

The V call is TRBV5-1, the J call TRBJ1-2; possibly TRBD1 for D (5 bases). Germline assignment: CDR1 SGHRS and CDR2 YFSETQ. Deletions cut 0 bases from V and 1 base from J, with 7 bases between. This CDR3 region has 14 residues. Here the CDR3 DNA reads TGCGCCAGCAGCTTGGCCGGGGGTAACTATGGCTACACCTTC. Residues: CASSLAGGNYGYTF.

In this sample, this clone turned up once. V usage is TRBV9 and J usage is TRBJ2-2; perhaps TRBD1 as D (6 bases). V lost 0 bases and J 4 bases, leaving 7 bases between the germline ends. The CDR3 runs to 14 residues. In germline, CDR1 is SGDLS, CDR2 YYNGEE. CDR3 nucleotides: TGTGCCAGCAGCGTAGGAGGGGGCACCGGGGAGCTGTTTTTT. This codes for CASSVGGGTGELFF.

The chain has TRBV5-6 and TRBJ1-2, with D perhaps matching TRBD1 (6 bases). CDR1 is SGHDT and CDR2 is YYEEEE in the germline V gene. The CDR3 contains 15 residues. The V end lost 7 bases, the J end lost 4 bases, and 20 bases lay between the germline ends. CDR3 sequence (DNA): TGTGCCAGCCGGCTTTGGGGGCCAAAGGTCTATGGCTACACCTTC. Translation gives CASRLWGPKVYGYTF. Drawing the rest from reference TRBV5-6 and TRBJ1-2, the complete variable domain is DAGVTQSPTHLIKTRGQQVTLRCSPKSGHDTVSWYQQALGQGPQFIFQYYEEEERQRGNFPDRFSGHQFPNYSSELNVNALLLGDSALYLCASRLWGPKVYGYTFGSGTRLTVV.

This CDR3 reads CASSRGEETQYF. CDR3 in DNA: TGTGCCAGCAGCCGGGGGGAAGAGACCCAGTACTTC. The chain couples TRBV6-5 to TRBJ2-5, with 7 nucleotides matching TRBD2. The CDR3 is 12 residues long. V shed 6 bases and J 3 bases; nucleotides not matched to a gene: 1. The germline CDR1 and CDR2 sequences are MNHEY and SVGAGI.

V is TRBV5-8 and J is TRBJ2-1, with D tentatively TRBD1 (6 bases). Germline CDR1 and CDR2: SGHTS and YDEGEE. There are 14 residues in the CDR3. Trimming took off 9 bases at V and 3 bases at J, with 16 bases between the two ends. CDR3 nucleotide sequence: TGTGCCACCTCCACAGGGTACTTCTACAATGAGCAGTTCTTC. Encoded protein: CATSTGYFYNEQFF.

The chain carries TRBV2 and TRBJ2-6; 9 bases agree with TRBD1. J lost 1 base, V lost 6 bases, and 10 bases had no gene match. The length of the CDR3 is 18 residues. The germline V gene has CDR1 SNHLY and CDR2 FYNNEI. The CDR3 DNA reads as TGTGCCAGCAGGCTTGGGACAGGGAGGGCTTCTGGGGCCAACGTCCTGACTTTC. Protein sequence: CASRLGTGRASGANVLTF.

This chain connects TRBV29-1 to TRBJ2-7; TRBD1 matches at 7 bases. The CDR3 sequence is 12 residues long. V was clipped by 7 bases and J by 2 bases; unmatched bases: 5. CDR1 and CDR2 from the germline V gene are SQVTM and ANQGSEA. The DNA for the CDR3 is TGCAGCGGCCAGGGACAGACCTACGAGCAGTACTTC. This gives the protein CSGQGQTYEQYF.

Here the CDR3 DNA reads TGTGCCTGGGGCAGGGGAATCTTTGAAGCTTTCTTT. Residues: CAWGRGIFEAFF. This chain joins TRBV30 and TRBJ1-1; D perhaps matches TRBD1 (6 bases). Trimming shortened V by 5 bases and J by 7 bases, and 14 bases separated the two germline ends. Germline V lookup: CDR1 GTSNPN, CDR2 SVGIG (reference sequence). The CDR3 extends over 12 amino acids.

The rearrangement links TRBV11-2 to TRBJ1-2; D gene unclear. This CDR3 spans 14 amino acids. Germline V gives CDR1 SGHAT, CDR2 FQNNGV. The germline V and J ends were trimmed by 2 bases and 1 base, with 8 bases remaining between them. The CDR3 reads CASSLFRDNYGYTF. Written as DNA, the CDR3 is TGTGCCAGCAGCTTATTTCGGGATAACTATGGCTACACCTTC. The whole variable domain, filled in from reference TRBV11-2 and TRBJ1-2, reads EAGVAQSPRYKIIEKRQSVAFWCNPISGHATLYWYQQILGQGPKLLIQFQNNGVVDDSQLPKDRFSAERLKGVDSTLKIQPAKLEDSAVYLCASSLFRDNYGYTFGSGTRLTVV.